Presented here are 8 T cell receptor beta chains from one specimen sequenced in a study of blood T cell repertoires in COVID-19. Sequencing was performed with immunoSEQ multiplex PCR; in TCRdb, only in-frame clones are kept and a portion is missing. The top ten clones hold around 9.6% of a sample with 45,000 to 65,000 clones, over 80% of them seen once. The specimen sequenced was peripheral blood. Every receptor here comes from a man aged 25 to 40 with COVID-19, enrolled during active disease.

V is TRBV29-1 and J is TRBJ1-2, with no clear D. This CDR3 has 14 residues. Per the germline V gene, CDR1 is SQVTM and CDR2 is ANQGSEA. Trimming pared 2 bases from V and 6 bases from J, leaving 16 bases between. The CDR3: CSVEFGWEENGYTF. Here the CDR3 DNA reads TGCAGCGTTGAATTCGGCTGGGAGGAGAATGGCTACACCTTC.

The V gene is TRBV5-1, the J gene TRBJ2-5; D is possibly TRBD2 (5 bases). The length of the CDR3 is 14 residues. Trimming stripped 1 base from V and 2 bases from J, with 9 bases between. In germline, CDR1 is SGHRS, CDR2 YFSETQ. The CDR3 is CASSLSGNQETQYF. The CDR3 nucleotides are TGCGCCAGCAGCTTGTCCGGGAATCAAGAGACCCAGTACTTC. The entire variable domain, with the rest obtained from reference TRBV5-1 and TRBJ2-5, is as follows: KAGVTQTPRYLIKTRGQQVTLSCSPISGHRSVSWYQQTPGQGLQFLFEYFSETQRNKGNFPGRFSGRQFSNSRSEMNVSTLELGDSALYLCASSLSGNQETQYFGPGTRLLVL.

The CDR3 is CASSPLTGGLREQYF. The CDR3 DNA sequence: TGTGCCAGCAGCCCGCTGACAGGGGGACTGCGCGAGCAGTACTTC. The chain employs TRBV11-2 and TRBJ2-7; 9 positions match TRBD1. V lost 5 bases to trimming and J lost 6 bases; unmatched junction nucleotides: 11. The germline V gene has CDR1 SGHAT and CDR2 FQNNGV. CDR3 length: 15 amino acids.

The gene calls are TRBV6-2 or TRBV6-3 and TRBJ1-6; 8 positions match TRBD1. This CDR3 comprises 15 residues. V shed 4 bases and J 7 bases; nucleotides not matched to a gene: 6. Germline CDR1 is MNHEY and CDR2 is SVGEGT. The CDR3 DNA follows: TGTGCCAGCAGTTTACCAGGGGGCGGCAATTCACCCCTCCACTTT. Translation: CASSLPGGGNSPLHF.

The chain is built from TRBV12-3 or TRBV12-4 and TRBJ1-2, with 9 bases fitting TRBD1. V lost 5 bases, J lost 13 bases, and 5 bases stayed unmatched. This CDR3 is 11 amino acids long. In nucleotides, the CDR3 is TGTGCCAGCAGTCTCGGGACAGGGTTCACCTTC. Translating it yields CASSLGTGFTF.

The chain has TRBV28 and TRBJ1-1; 7 bases are a match to TRBD1. Germline CDR1 and CDR2: MDHEN and SYDVKM. There are 13 residues in the CDR3. With 7 bases clipped from V and 6 bases from J, the junction kept 8 bases outside the gene matches. The CDR3 DNA reads as TGTGCCAGCACCGACAGGGACCGGTCTGAAGCTTTCTTT. Residues: CASTDRDRSEAFF.

The chain recombines TRBV9 with TRBJ2-4; a weak D match, TRBD2 (5 bases). The CDR3 runs 15 residues. The ends were cut back, 0 bases at V and 3 bases at J, with 10 bases in the middle. The germline gives CDR1 SGDLS, CDR2 YYNGEE. In DNA, the CDR3 is TGTGCCAGCAGCGTAGAAGGGAGTGACAAAAACATTCAGTACTTC. Its protein is CASSVEGSDKNIQYF.

The V and J genes are TRBV28 and TRBJ1-2, with 7 bases fitting TRBD1. This CDR3 spans 17 amino acids. After removal of 2 bases from V and 4 bases from J, the junction contained 13 bases not matched to a gene. CDR1 and CDR2 (germline): MDHEN, SYDVKM. The CDR3 nucleotides read TGTGCCAGCAGTTTACCGGGACAGTGGGTCGGTACCTATGGCTACACCTTC. It codes for CASSLPGQWVGTYGYTF.